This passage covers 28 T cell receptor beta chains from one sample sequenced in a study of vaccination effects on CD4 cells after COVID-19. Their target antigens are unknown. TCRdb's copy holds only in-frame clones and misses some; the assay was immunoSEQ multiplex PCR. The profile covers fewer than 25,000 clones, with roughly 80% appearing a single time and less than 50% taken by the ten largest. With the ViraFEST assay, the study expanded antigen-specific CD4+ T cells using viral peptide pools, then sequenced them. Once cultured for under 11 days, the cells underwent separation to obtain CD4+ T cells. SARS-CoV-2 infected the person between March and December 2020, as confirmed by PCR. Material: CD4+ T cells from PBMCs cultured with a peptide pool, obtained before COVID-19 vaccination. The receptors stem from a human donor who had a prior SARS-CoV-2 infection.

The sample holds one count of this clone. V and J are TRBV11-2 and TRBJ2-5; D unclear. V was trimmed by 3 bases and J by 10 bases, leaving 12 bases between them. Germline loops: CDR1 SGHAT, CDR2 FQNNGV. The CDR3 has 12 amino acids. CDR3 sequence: CASSFQFGYQYF. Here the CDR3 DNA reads TGTGCCAGCAGCTTTCAATTTGGGTACCAGTACTTC.

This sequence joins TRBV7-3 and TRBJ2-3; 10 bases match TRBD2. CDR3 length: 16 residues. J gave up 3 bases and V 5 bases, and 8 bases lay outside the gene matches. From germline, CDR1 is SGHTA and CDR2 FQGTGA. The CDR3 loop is CASSENLAGGTDTQYF. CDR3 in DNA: TGTGCCAGCAGCGAAAACTTAGCGGGAGGAACAGATACGCAGTATTTT.

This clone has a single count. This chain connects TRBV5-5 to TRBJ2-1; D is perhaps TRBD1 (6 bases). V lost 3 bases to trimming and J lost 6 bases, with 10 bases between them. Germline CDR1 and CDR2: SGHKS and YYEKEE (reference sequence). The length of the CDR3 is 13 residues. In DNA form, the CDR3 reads TGTGCCAGCAGCTGGCCACAGGGCAATGAGCAGTTCTTC. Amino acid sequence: CASSWPQGNEQFF.

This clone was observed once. The CDR3 DNA follows: TGTGCCAGCAGCCGTGAGGGCGGCTACAATGAGCAGTTCTTC. Translation: CASSREGGYNEQFF. The gene calls are TRBV7-2 and TRBJ2-1, with D maybe TRBD2 (5 bases). Germline V lookup: CDR1 SGHTA, CDR2 FQGNSA. The CDR3 runs 14 residues. V lost 5 bases and J 3 bases, leaving 11 bases between the germline ends.

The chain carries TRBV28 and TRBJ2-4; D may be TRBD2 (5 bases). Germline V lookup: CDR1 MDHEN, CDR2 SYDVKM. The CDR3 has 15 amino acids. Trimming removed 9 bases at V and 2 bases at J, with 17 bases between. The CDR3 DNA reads TGTGCCAGTTCCCGGGTAGGGAGTCCCAAAAACATTCAGTACTTC. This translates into CASSRVGSPKNIQYF.

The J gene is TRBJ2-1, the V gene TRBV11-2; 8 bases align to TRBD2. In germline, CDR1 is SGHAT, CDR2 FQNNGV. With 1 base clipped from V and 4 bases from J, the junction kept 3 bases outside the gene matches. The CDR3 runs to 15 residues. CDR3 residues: CASSLVAGTYNEQFF. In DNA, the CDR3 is TGTGCCAGCAGCTTAGTAGCGGGGACGTACAATGAGCAGTTCTTC.

CDR3 sequence: CASRMTMNTEAFF. The CDR3 DNA is TGTGCCAGCCGTATGACAATGAACACTGAAGCTTTCTTT. The rearrangement joins TRBV6-5 to TRBJ1-1; D not resolved. CDR1 is MNHEY, CDR2 SVGAGI, per germline. The V end was cut by 8 bases, the J end by 0 bases, with 10 bases between. There are 13 residues in the CDR3.

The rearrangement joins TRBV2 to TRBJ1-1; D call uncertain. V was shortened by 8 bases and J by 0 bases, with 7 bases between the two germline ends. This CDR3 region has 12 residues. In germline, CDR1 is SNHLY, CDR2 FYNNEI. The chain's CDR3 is CASGTLNTEAFF. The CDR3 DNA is TGTGCCAGCGGAACATTGAACACTGAAGCTTTCTTT.

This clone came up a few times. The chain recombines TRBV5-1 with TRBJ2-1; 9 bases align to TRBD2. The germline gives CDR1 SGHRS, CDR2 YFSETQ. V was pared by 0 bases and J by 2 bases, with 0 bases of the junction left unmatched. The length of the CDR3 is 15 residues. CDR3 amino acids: CASSLVAGAYNEQFF. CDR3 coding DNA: TGCGCCAGCAGCTTGGTAGCGGGAGCCTACAATGAGCAGTTCTTC.

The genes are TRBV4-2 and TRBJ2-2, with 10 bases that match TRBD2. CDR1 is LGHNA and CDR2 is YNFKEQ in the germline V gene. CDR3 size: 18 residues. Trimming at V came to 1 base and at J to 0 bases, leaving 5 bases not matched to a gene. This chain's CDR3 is CASSQALAGSANTGELFF. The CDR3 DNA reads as TGTGCCAGCAGCCAAGCACTAGCGGGGTCCGCGAACACCGGGGAGCTGTTTTTT.

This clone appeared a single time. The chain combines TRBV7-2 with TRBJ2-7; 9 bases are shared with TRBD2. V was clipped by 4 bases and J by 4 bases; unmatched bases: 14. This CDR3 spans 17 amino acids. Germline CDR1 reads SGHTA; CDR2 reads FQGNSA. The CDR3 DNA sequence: TGTGCCAGCAGCTCTCGAGCGGGGGGCGGGCTTTCGTACGAGCAGTACTTC. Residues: CASSSRAGGGLSYEQYF.

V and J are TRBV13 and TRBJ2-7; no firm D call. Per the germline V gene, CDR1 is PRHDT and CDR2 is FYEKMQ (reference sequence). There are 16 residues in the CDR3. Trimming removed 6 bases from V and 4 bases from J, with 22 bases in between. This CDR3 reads CASSITRGTFRYEQYF. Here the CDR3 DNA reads TGTGCCAGCAGTATTACCCGCGGTACATTTCGGTACGAGCAGTACTTC. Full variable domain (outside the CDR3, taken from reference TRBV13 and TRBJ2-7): AAGVIQSPRHLIKEKRETATLKCYPIPRHDTVYWYQQGPGQDPQFLISFYEKMQSDKGSIPDRFSAQQFSDYHSELNMSSLELGDSALYFCASSITRGTFRYEQYFGPGTRLTVT.

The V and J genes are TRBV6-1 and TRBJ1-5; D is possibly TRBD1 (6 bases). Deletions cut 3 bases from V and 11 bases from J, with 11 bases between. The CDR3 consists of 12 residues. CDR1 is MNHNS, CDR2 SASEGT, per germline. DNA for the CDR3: TGTGCCAGCAGTGAGACAGGAGGAGCCCAGCATTTT. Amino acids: CASSETGGAQHF.

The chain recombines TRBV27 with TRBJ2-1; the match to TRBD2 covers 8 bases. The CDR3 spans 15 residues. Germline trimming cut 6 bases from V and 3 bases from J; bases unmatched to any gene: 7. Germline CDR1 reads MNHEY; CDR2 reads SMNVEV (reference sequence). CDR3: CASRTGTRVYNEQFF. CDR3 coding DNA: TGTGCCAGCAGGACCGGGACTAGAGTCTACAATGAGCAGTTCTTC.

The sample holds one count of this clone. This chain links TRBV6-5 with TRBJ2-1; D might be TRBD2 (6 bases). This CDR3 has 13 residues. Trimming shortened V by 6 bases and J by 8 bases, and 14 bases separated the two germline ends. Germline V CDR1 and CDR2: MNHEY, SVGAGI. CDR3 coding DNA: TGTGCCAGCAGAAAAGCCGCGGGACATGAGCAGTTCTTC. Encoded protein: CASRKAAGHEQFF.

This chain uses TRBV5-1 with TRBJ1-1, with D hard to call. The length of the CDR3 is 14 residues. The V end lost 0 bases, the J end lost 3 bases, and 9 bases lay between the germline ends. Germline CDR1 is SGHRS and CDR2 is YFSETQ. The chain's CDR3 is CASSLASRHTEAFF. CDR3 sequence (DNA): TGCGCCAGCAGCTTGGCGTCACGCCACACTGAAGCTTTCTTT.

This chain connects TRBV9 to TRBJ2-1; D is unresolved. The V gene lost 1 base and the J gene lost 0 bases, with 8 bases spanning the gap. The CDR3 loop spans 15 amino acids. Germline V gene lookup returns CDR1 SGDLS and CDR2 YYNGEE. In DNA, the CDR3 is TGTGCCAGCAGCGTATATGGCAGCTCCTACAATGAGCAGTTCTTC. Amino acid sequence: CASSVYGSSYNEQFF. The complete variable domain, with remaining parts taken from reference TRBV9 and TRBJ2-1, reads DSGVTQTPKHLITATGQRVTLRCSPRSGDLSVYWYQQSLDQGLQFLIQYYNGEERAKGNILERFSAQQFPDLHSELNLSSLELGDSALYFCASSVYGSSYNEQFFGPGTRLTVL.

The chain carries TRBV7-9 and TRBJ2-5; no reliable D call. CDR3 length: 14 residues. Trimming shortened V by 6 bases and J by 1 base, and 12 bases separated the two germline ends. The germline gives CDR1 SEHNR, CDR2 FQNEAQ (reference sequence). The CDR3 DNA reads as TGTGCCAGCAGGATCGACGGGCTCCAAGAGACCCAGTACTTC. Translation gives CASRIDGLQETQYF.

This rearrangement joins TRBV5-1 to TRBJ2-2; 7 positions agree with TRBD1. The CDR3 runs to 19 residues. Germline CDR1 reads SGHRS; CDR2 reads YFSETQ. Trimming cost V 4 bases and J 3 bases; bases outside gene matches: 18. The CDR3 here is CASSPTGARWGSYTGELFF. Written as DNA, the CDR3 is TGCGCCAGCAGCCCTACAGGGGCCCGGTGGGGGAGTTACACCGGGGAGCTGTTTTTT.

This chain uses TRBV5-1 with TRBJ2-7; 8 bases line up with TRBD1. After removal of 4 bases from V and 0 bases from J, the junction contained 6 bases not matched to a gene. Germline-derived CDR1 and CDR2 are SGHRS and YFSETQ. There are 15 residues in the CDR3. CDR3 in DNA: TGCGCCAGCAGCCCAGACAGGGGAAGCTCCTACGAGCAGTACTTC. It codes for CASSPDRGSSYEQYF.

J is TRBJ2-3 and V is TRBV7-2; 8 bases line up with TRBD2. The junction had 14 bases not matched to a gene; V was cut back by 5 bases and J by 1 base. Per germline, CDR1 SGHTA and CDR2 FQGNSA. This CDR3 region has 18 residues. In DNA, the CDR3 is TGTGCCAGCAGCACGAGAACTAGCGGAGGCAGGGGCACAGATACGCAGTATTTT. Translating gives CASSTRTSGGRGTDTQYF.

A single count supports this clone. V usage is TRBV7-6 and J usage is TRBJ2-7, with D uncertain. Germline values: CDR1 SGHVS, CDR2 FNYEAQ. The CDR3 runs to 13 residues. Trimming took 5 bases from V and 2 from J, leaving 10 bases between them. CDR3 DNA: TGTGCCAGCAGCGACACCAATCCCTACGAGCAGTACTTC. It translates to CASSDTNPYEQYF.

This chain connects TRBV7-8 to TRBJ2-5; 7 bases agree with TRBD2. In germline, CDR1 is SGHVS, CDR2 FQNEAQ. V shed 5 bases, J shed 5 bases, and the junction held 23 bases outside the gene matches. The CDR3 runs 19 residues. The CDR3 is CASSPYASRVGGDGETQYF. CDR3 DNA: TGTGCCAGCAGCCCCTACGCGAGTCGGGTGGGGGGGGACGGGGAGACCCAGTACTTC.

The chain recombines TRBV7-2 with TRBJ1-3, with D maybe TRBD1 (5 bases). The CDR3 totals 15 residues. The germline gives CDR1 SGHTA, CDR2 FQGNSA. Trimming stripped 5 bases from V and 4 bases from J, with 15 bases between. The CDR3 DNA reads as TGTGCCAGCAGCCTCGGGGGTTACTTGGGAAACACCATATATTTT. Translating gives CASSLGGYLGNTIYF.

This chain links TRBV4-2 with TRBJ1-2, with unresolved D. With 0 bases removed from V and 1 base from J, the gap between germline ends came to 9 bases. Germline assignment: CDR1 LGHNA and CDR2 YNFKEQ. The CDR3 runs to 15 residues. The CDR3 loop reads CASSQESADNYGYTF. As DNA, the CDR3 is TGTGCCAGCAGCCAAGAATCGGCAGATAACTATGGCTACACCTTC.

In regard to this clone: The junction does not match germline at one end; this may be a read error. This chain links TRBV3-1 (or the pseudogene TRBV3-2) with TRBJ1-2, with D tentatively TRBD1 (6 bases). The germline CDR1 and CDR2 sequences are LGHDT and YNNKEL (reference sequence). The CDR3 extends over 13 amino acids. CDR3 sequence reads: CASSQDFGGAFIF. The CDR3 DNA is TGTGCCAGCAGCCAAGATTTCGGGGGGGCGTTTATCTTC.

The CDR3: CASSIRRFGQDEAFF. The CDR3, as DNA: TGTGCCAGTAGTATACGCCGGTTTGGACAGGATGAAGCTTTCTTT. This chain links TRBV19 with TRBJ1-1, with 7 nucleotides matching TRBD1. There are 15 residues in the CDR3. The germline gives CDR1 LNHDA, CDR2 SQIVND (reference sequence). Unmatched junction bases numbered 10, after V lost 2 bases and J lost 7 bases.

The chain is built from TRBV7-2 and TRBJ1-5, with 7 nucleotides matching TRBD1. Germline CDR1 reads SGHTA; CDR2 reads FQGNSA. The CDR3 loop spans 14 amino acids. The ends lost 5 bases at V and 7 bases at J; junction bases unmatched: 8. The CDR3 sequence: CASSLEDRAQPQHF. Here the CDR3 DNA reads TGTGCCAGCAGCCTTGAAGACAGGGCCCAGCCCCAGCATTTT.